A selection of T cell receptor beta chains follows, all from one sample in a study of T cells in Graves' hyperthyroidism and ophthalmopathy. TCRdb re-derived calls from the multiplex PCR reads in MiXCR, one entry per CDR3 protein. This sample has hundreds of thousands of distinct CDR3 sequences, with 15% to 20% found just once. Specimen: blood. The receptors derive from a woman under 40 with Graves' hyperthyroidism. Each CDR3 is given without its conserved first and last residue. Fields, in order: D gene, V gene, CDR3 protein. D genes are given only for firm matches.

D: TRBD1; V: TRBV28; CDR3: ASSFRGARQPQH
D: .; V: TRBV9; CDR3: ASSVGGDPLPYEQY
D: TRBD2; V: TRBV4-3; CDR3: ASSQRGLAGYNEQF
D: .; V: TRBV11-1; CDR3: ASTNNRGLNTGELF
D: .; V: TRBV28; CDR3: ASGYGPSSYNEQF
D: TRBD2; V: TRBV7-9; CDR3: ASSLWGGQLSGANVLT
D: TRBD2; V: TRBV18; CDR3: ASSPPGTSNYEQY
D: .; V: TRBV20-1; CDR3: SARRGTQTDTQY
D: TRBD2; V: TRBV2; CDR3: ASSLWTSGGVDTQY
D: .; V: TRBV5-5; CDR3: ASSLYPKAENTIY
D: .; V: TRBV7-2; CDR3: ASSSQQLETQY
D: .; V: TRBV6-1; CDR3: ASNWGQNTGELF
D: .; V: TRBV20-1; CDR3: SARVQGRNEKLF
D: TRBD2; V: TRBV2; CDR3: ASRRLAEPYEQY
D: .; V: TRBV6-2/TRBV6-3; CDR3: ASSEDLSEKLF
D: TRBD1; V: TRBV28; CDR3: ASTAGGASNEQF
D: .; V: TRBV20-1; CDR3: SASGYGGTYEQY
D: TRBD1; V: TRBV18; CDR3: ASSPICPSDRASYNEQF
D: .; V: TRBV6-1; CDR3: ASSYGGKTEAF
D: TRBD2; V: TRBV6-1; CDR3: ASNGLAGNEQF
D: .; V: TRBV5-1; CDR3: ASRPQGTTYEQY
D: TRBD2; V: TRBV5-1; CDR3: ASSTRLAGRDEQY
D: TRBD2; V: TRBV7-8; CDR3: ASSPLAGGTHNEQF
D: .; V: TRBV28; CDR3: ASSSSGQLQETQY
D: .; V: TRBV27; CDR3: ASSPIGTYGYT
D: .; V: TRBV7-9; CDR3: ASSQGGDYNEQF
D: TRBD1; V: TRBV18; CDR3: ASSRTGTDPYEQY
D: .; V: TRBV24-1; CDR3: ATSDPRVSPEKLF